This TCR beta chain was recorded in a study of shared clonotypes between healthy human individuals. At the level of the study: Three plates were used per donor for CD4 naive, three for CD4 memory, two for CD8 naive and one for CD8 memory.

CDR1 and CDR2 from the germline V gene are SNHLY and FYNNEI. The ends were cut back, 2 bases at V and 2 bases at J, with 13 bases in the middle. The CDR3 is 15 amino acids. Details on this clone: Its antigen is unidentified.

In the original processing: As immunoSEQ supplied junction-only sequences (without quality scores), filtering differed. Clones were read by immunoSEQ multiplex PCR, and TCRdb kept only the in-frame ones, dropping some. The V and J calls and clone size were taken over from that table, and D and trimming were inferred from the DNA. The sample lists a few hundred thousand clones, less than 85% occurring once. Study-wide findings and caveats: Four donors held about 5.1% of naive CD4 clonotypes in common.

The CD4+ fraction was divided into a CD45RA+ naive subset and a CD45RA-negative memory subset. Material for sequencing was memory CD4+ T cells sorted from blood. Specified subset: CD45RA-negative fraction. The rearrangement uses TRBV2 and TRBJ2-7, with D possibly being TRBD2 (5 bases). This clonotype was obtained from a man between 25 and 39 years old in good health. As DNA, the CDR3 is TGTGCCAGCAGTGAAATGCGGGTCGGGACCTACGAGCAGTACTTC. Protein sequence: CASSEMRVGTYEQYF.